A single sample is the source of the 29 T cell receptor beta chains below, sequenced in a study of vaccination effects on CD4 cells after COVID-19. TCRdb's copy holds only in-frame clones and misses some; the assay was immunoSEQ multiplex PCR. The sample records 60,000 to 65,000 clones, about 71% being singletons. These receptors lack a known antigen. Before sequencing, viral peptide pools were used by the ViraFEST assay to expand antigen-specific CD4+ T cells. Subsequent to a culture period of 10 to 11 days, CD4+ T cells were isolated. Testing of the vaccine recipients showed negative nucleocapsid antibodies and no prior SARS-CoV-2 infection. The sample was CD4+ T cells from PBMCs cultured with HCoV-OC43 spike peptides, taken before COVID-19 vaccination. Subset of the sample: HCoV-OC43 spike overlapping peptide pool stimulation. Source of these receptors: a human donor who received a COVID-19 vaccine.

The chain is built from TRBV5-1 and TRBJ1-2; D perhaps matches TRBD1 (6 bases). Germline lookup yields CDR1 SGHRS and CDR2 YFSETQ. The CDR3 runs 14 residues. The V gene lost 0 bases and the J gene lost 8 bases, with 14 bases spanning the gap. CDR3 DNA sequence: TGCGCCAGCAGCTTGGACGGGGGGGCGCAAGGCTACACCTTC. Encoded protein: CASSLDGGAQGYTF.

The chain uses TRBV7-3 and TRBJ2-5, with D possibly being TRBD1 or TRBD2 (6 bases each). The CDR3 is 14 amino acids. V was shortened by 5 bases and J by 5 bases, with 15 bases between the two germline ends. Per the germline V gene, CDR1 is SGHTA and CDR2 is FQGTGA. The CDR3: CASSPSGARETQYF. CDR3 coding DNA: TGTGCCAGCAGCCCCTCGGGGGCGCGGGAGACCCAGTACTTC.

The CDR3 nucleotides read TGTGCCAGCAGTAGGGACAGCAATCAGCCCCAGCATTTT. Amino acid sequence: CASSRDSNQPQHF. The J gene is TRBJ1-5, the V gene TRBV28; D is perhaps TRBD1 (5 bases). CDR1 and CDR2 from the germline V gene are MDHEN and SYDVKM. Trimming left V 5 bases short and J 1 base short, with 6 bases between. The CDR3 totals 13 residues.

The rearrangement joins TRBV7-9 to TRBJ2-2; unclear D gene. This CDR3 has 15 amino acids. Germline CDR1 SEHNR, CDR2 FQNEAQ (reference sequence). The V and J ends lost 2 bases and 0 bases respectively, with 7 bases between them. The CDR3 nucleotides read TGTGCCAGCAGCTTACGGTCCGCGAACACCGGGGAGCTGTTTTTT. Residues: CASSLRSANTGELFF.

V is TRBV7-2 and J is TRBJ1-2; D possibly corresponds to TRBD1 (6 bases). V was shortened by 4 bases and J by 4 bases, with 13 bases between the two germline ends. Germline CDR1 and CDR2: SGHTA and FQGNSA. The CDR3 is 14 residues long. CDR3 protein: CASSSGGGRYGYTF. In DNA form, the CDR3 reads TGTGCCAGCAGCTCAGGAGGGGGTCGCTATGGCTACACCTTC.

This clone was seen more than once but under ten times. A junction boundary mismatches the germline segment, possibly from a read error. The V call is TRBV10-1, the J call TRBJ1-2, with D hard to call. Germline V CDR1 and CDR2: WNHNN, SYGVQD (reference sequence). The CDR3 loop spans 10 amino acids. CDR3 loop: CASRESTGIF. In DNA, the CDR3 is TGCGCCAGCAGGGAGTCGACGGGGATCTTC.

In this sample, this clone turned up once. This chain connects TRBV7-2 to TRBJ2-2; 8 bases are a match to TRBD1. Germline-derived CDR1 and CDR2 are SGHTA and FQGNSA. V was clipped by 5 bases and J by 7 bases; unmatched bases: 15. This CDR3 region has 17 residues. The CDR3 nucleotides read TGTGCCAGCAGCGCCCGACAGGGGCTGTTTGGCGGCGGGGAGCTGTTTTTT. Residues: CASSARQGLFGGGELFF.

This CDR3 is CASRNPSNEQFF. DNA of the CDR3: TGTGCCAGCAGGAATCCTTCGAATGAGCAGTTCTTC. J is TRBJ2-1 and V is TRBV7-9; D is undetermined. Trimming removed 6 bases at V and 7 bases at J, with 10 bases between. CDR1 is SEHNR and CDR2 is FQNEAQ in the germline V gene (reference sequence). The CDR3 loop spans 12 amino acids.

CDR3 protein: CAWSDRGDYGYTF. In nucleotides, the CDR3 is TGTGCCTGGAGTGACAGGGGTGACTATGGCTACACCTTC. V and J are TRBV30 and TRBJ1-2; 7 bases fit TRBD1. The length of the CDR3 is 13 residues. Germline-derived CDR1 and CDR2 are GTSNPN and SVGIG (reference sequence). After removal of 1 base from V and 3 bases from J, the junction contained 2 bases not matched to a gene. The full variable domain, in which reference TRBV30 and TRBJ1-2 provide the parts outside the CDR3, is SQTIHQWPATLVQPVGSPLSLECTVEGTSNPNLYWYRQAAGRGLQLLFYSVGIGQISSEVPQNLSASRPQDRQFILSSKKLLLSDSGFYLCAWSDRGDYGYTFGSGTRLTVV.

The chain recombines TRBV5-1 with TRBJ1-6; maybe TRBD1 (6 bases). This CDR3 spans 15 amino acids. Between the trimmed V and J ends, which lost 0 bases and 10 bases, there was a span of 14 bases. The germline CDR1 and CDR2 sequences are SGHRS and YFSETQ. Written as DNA, the CDR3 is TGCGCCAGCAGCTTGGCCTTACAGGGTGACTCACCCCTCCACTTT. Translated: CASSLALQGDSPLHF.

The table lists this clone with a count of one. The gene calls are TRBV6-5 and TRBJ1-1, with TRBD1 as a possible D gene (6 bases). V lost 6 bases and J 6 bases, leaving 17 bases between the germline ends. The CDR3 consists of 14 residues. Looked up from germline, CDR1 is MNHEY and CDR2 is SVGAGI. The CDR3 sequence is CASSKSRGAAEAFF. DNA of the CDR3: TGTGCCAGCAGCAAATCCCGGGGGGCCGCTGAAGCTTTCTTT.

The genes are TRBV11-2 and TRBJ1-2; D gene uncertain. The CDR3 sequence is 15 residues long. The V gene lost 5 bases and the J gene lost 1 base, with 14 bases spanning the gap. The germline V gene has CDR1 SGHAT and CDR2 FQNNGV. The chain's CDR3 is CASSLTDFRNYGYTF. The CDR3 DNA follows: TGTGCCAGCAGCCTGACGGACTTCCGTAACTATGGCTACACCTTC.

The rearrangement links TRBV29-1 to TRBJ2-2; no firm D call. CDR3 size: 12 residues. With 4 bases removed from V and 1 base from J, the gap between germline ends came to 4 bases. CDR1 and CDR2 from the germline V gene are SQVTM and ANQGSEA. This CDR3 is CSVGGNTGELFF. In nucleotides, the CDR3 is TGCAGCGTTGGCGGGAACACCGGGGAGCTGTTTTTT.

The chain couples TRBV2 to TRBJ2-3, with 10 bases that match TRBD1. The ends lost 6 bases at V and 5 bases at J; junction bases unmatched: 5. CDR3 length: 14 amino acids. CDR1 and CDR2 (germline): SNHLY, FYNNEI. CDR3 amino acids: CASRGQGRGDTQYF. In DNA form, the CDR3 reads TGTGCCAGCAGGGGACAGGGGCGAGGAGATACGCAGTATTTT.

This clone has a handful of counts. The chain joins TRBV2 to TRBJ1-5, with D perhaps matching TRBD1 (5 bases). Germline V lookup: CDR1 SNHLY, CDR2 FYNNEI. The V gene lost 6 bases and the J gene lost 7 bases, with 19 bases spanning the gap. The CDR3 runs 15 residues. DNA of the CDR3: TGTGCCAGCAGCCCCCGGGGGGGTTCGGAGCAGCCCCAGCATTTT. Its translation is CASSPRGGSEQPQHF.

The V gene is TRBV5-1, the J gene TRBJ2-1; maybe TRBD1 (5 bases). V lost 5 bases, J lost 8 bases, and 14 bases lay in between. This CDR3 has 13 amino acids. Germline-derived CDR1 and CDR2 are SGHRS and YFSETQ. The CDR3 is CASSAGISDEQFF. CDR3 nucleotide sequence: TGCGCCAGCAGTGCAGGGATCAGCGATGAGCAGTTCTTC.

The rearrangement joins TRBV18 to TRBJ2-3; TRBD2 matches at 10 bases. Germline loops: CDR1 KGHSH, CDR2 LQKENI. With 2 bases clipped from V and 0 bases from J, the junction kept 5 bases outside the gene matches. This CDR3 contains 17 residues. The CDR3 is CASSPLSGGASTDTQYF. For the CDR3, the DNA is TGTGCCAGCTCACCATTAAGCGGGGGGGCAAGCACAGATACGCAGTATTTT.

The rearrangement links TRBV7-3 to TRBJ2-1, with 7 positions matching TRBD1. This CDR3 is 15 amino acids long. V was clipped by 3 bases and J by 0 bases; unmatched bases: 2. Germline CDR1 reads SGHTA; CDR2 reads FQGTGA. CDR3 DNA: TGTGCCAGCAGCTTGACAGGGAGCTCCTACAATGAGCAGTTCTTC. Translating it yields CASSLTGSSYNEQFF. Full variable domain (rest looked up from reference TRBV7-3 and TRBJ2-1): GAGVSQTPSNKVTEKGKYVELRCDPISGHTALYWYRQSLGQGPEFLIYFQGTGAADDSGLPNDRFFAVRPEGSVSTLKIQRTERGDSAVYLCASSLTGSSYNEQFFGPGTRLTVL.

This chain connects TRBV18 to TRBJ1-5; the match to TRBD1 covers 9 bases. The CDR3 loop spans 15 amino acids. The V gene's germline CDR1 is KGHSH and CDR2 LQKENI. V was pared by 6 bases and J by 11 bases, with 14 bases of the junction left unmatched. CDR3: CASSTGQGGRAAQHF. The CDR3 DNA reads TGTGCCAGCTCCACGGGACAGGGTGGCCGGGCGGCCCAGCATTTT.

The J gene is TRBJ2-5, the V gene TRBV18; D gene unclear. Germline lookup yields CDR1 KGHSH and CDR2 LQKENI. V lost 3 bases and J 2 bases, leaving 4 bases between the germline ends. This CDR3 comprises 12 residues. The CDR3 reads CASSPYQETQYF. In DNA form, the CDR3 reads TGTGCCAGCTCACCTTATCAAGAGACCCAGTACTTC.

This clone appeared a few times. This rearrangement joins TRBV6-6 to TRBJ1-5; D not resolved. This CDR3 region has 14 residues. The ends were cut back, 5 bases at V and 3 bases at J, with 11 bases in the middle. CDR1 and CDR2 (germline): MNHNY, SVGAGI (reference sequence). The CDR3 spells CASSVPGTNQPQHF. CDR3 nucleotides: TGTGCCAGCAGTGTACCCGGAACCAATCAGCCCCAGCATTTT.

The chain couples TRBV5-1 to TRBJ1-1; tentatively, D is TRBD1 (5 bases). V was clipped by 1 base and J by 5 bases, with 12 bases between them. CDR3 length equals 14 residues. Germline-derived CDR1 and CDR2 are SGHRS and YFSETQ. The CDR3 bases are TGCGCCAGCAGCTTGTTTCAGGGAGGGACTGAAGCTTTCTTT. Translating it yields CASSLFQGGTEAFF.

The chain couples TRBV6-6 to TRBJ2-7; 9 nucleotides match TRBD1. V shed 4 bases and J 4 bases; nucleotides not matched to a gene: 5. CDR3 length: 14 residues. Germline V gene sequence: CDR1 MNHNY, CDR2 SVGAGI (reference sequence). The DNA of the CDR3 is TGTGCCAGCAGTTCAGGACAGGGGAGATACGAGCAGTACGTC. Translating gives CASSSGQGRYEQYV.

The chain uses TRBV5-6 and TRBJ1-2, with D unclear. Trimming took 0 bases from V and 2 from J, leaving 5 bases between them. This CDR3 contains 13 residues. Per germline, CDR1 SGHDT and CDR2 YYEEEE. This CDR3 reads CASSLGENYGYTF. CDR3 DNA sequence: TGTGCCAGCAGCTTGGGGGAGAACTATGGCTACACCTTC.

The CDR3 region has the DNA TGTGCCAGCAGCCAACCTCAGTCCGGGACAGGTTTTTGGAGTTCTGGGGCCAACGTCCTGACTTTC. Translation gives CASSQPQSGTGFWSSGANVLTF. The chain employs TRBV3-1 (or the pseudogene TRBV3-2) and TRBJ2-6; 8 nucleotides match TRBD1. The trim removed 2 bases at V and 1 base at J, leaving 19 bases unmatched. Germline values: CDR1 LGHDT, CDR2 YNNKEL (reference sequence). The CDR3 runs to 22 residues.

The rearrangement joins TRBV6-5 to TRBJ1-2; possibly TRBD1 for D (5 bases). The germline gives CDR1 MNHEY, CDR2 SVGAGI. The CDR3 loop spans 14 amino acids. V was cut by 5 bases and J by 7 bases, with 17 bases left in between. The CDR3 bases are TGTGCCAGCAGTCCCTGGGACCCTAAGACTGGCTACACCTTC. This sequence encodes CASSPWDPKTGYTF.

The chain employs TRBV21-1 and TRBJ1-5. TRBV21-1 is noted as a pseudogene. The CDR3 covers 16 residues. The CDR3 is CASSSSGGAGNQPQHF. The CDR3 DNA sequence: TGTGCCAGCAGCAGCTCCGGGGGCGCGGGCAATCAGCCCCAGCATTTT.

The chain is built from TRBV5-6 and TRBJ1-5, with D maybe TRBD1 (6 bases). This CDR3 has 15 residues. Germline V gene lookup returns CDR1 SGHDT and CDR2 YYEEEE. Trimming stripped 1 base from V and 0 bases from J, with 8 bases between. The CDR3 spells CASSLRDISNQPQHF. CDR3 in DNA: TGTGCCAGCAGCTTGAGGGACATTAGCAATCAGCCCCAGCATTTT.

The CDR3 protein is CASSLRDLYTGELFF. Written as DNA, the CDR3 is TGTGCCAGCAGCCTCCGGGACCTCTACACCGGGGAGCTGTTTTTT. The chain joins TRBV5-8 to TRBJ2-2, with D perhaps given as TRBD1 or TRBD2 (5 bases each). The V end lost 4 bases, the J end lost 3 bases, and 13 bases lay between the germline ends. The germline V gene has CDR1 SGHTS and CDR2 YDEGEE. CDR3 length: 15 amino acids. Together with reference TRBV5-8 and TRBJ2-2, the CDR3 gives the full variable domain: EAGVTQSPTHLIKTRGQQATLRCSPISGHTSVYWYQQALGLGLQFLLWYDEGEERNRGNFPPRFSGRQFPNYSSELNVNALELEDSALYLCASSLRDLYTGELFFGEGSRLTVL.